One and the same sample provided the 6 T cell receptor beta chains below, sequenced in a study of blood T cell repertoires in COVID-19. The table came from immunoSEQ multiplex PCR; TCRdb's copy has only in-frame clones and leaves some out. The table lists 40,000 or so clones, under 90% of them singletons. The sequenced material came from peripheral blood. These receptors came from a man aged 45 to 65 with active COVID-19.

This chain joins TRBV2 and TRBJ2-7; D is perhaps TRBD1 (5 bases). The germline CDR1 and CDR2 sequences are SNHLY and FYNNEI. The ends were cut back, 5 bases at V and 6 bases at J, with 14 bases in the middle. This CDR3 region has 13 residues. CDR3 loop: CASSPRWGSEQYF. The CDR3 coding sequence is TGTGCCAGCAGTCCCCGATGGGGCTCCGAGCAGTACTTC.

This chain joins TRBV5-1 and TRBJ2-7; TRBD1 agrees at 11 bases. The germline V gene has CDR1 SGHRS and CDR2 YFSETQ. V shed 0 bases, J shed 6 bases, and the junction held 2 bases outside the gene matches. CDR3 length: 14 amino acids. The CDR3 bases are TGCGCCAGCAGCTTGGACGGGACAGGGGGCGAGCAGTACTTC. Protein sequence: CASSLDGTGGEQYF.

The chain is built from TRBV5-1 and TRBJ2-7; a possible D gene is TRBD1 (7 bases). The CDR3 runs to 15 residues. Deletions cut 0 bases from V and 5 bases from J, with 15 bases between. Germline CDR1 reads SGHRS; CDR2 reads YFSETQ. The CDR3 coding sequence is TGCGCCAGCAGCTTGGCCAATCAGGGGGGCCACGAGCAGTACTTC. Protein sequence: CASSLANQGGHEQYF.

This rearrangement joins TRBV9 to TRBJ2-1, with TRBD2 matching over 11 bases. Germline V gene lookup returns CDR1 SGDLS and CDR2 YYNGEE. The CDR3 consists of 16 residues. J lost 3 bases, V lost 4 bases, and 6 bases had no gene match. CDR3 sequence (DNA): TGTGCCAGCAGCCCTCGCGGGACTAGCGGCTACAATGAGCAGTTCTTC. Encoded protein: CASSPRGTSGYNEQFF.

The chain joins TRBV2 to TRBJ2-1; D is unclear. The CDR3 runs 12 residues. V was pared by 6 bases and J by 8 bases, with 11 bases between. CDR1 is SNHLY and CDR2 is FYNNEI in the germline V gene. This CDR3 is CASRGPPDEQFF. In DNA form, the CDR3 reads TGTGCCAGCAGGGGCCCTCCAGATGAGCAGTTCTTC.

This chain connects TRBV7-8 to TRBJ1-3; tentatively, D is TRBD1 (6 bases). Germline-derived CDR1 and CDR2 are SGHVS and FQNEAQ. The CDR3 contains 19 residues. Trimming took off 3 bases at V and 4 bases at J, with 25 bases between the two ends. This CDR3 reads CASSLARDTAAFGGNTIYF. The CDR3 coding sequence is TGTGCCAGCAGCTTGGCCCGGGACACGGCCGCCTTCGGAGGAAACACCATATATTTT.